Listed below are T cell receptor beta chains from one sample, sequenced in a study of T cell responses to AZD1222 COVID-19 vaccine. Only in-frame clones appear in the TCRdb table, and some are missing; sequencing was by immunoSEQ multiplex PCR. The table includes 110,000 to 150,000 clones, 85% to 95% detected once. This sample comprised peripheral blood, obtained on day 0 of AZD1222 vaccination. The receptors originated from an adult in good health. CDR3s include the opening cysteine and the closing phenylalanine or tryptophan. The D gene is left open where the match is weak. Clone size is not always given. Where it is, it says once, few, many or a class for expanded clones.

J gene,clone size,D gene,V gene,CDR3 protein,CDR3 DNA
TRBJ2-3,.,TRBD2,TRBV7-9,CASSLEVMGASGPDTQYF,TGTGCCAGCAGCTTAGAGGTTATGGGGGCTAGCGGGCCAGATACGCAGTATTTT
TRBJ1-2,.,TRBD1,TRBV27,CASSPPQGAGVLVCGYTF,TGTGCCAGCAGTCCCCCACAGGGGGCGGGAGTCTTAGTGTGTGGCTACACCTTC
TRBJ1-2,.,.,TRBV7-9,CASSPEFRDGYTF,TGTGCCAGCAGCCCGGAGTTCCGGGATGGCTACACCTTC
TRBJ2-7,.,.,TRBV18,CASSPPGTRTLYEQYF,TGTGCCAGCTCACCACCCGGGACTCGCACCTTATACGAGCAGTACTTC
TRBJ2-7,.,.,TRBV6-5,CASSPSAQYEQYF,TGTGCCAGCAGCCCCTCGGCCCAATACGAGCAGTACTTC
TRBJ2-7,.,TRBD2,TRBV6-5,CASSYGTTYEQYF,TGTGCCAGCAGTTACGGGACTACCTACGAGCAGTACTTC
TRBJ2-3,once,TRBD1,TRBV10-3,CAISEVTGESTDTQYF,TGTGCCATCAGTGAGGTTACAGGGGAAAGCACAGATACGCAGTATTTT
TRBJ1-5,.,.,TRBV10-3,CAINQQGRNQPQHF,TGTGCCATCAACCAACAGGGCCGCAATCAGCCCCAGCATTTT
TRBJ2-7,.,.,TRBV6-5,CASSFGAGVYEQYF,TGTGCCAGCAGTTTTGGGGCAGGGGTCTACGAGCAGTACTTC
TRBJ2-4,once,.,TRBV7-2,CASSFGEQNIQYF,TGTGCCAGCAGCTTTGGGGAGCAAAACATTCAGTACTTC
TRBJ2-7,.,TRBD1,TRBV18,CASSPGDSSYEQYF,TGTGCCAGCTCACCCGGGGACAGCAGCTACGAGCAGTACTTC
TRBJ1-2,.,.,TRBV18,CASSPGRVIGYTF,TGTGCCAGCTCCCCCGGACGGGTTATTGGCTACACCTTC
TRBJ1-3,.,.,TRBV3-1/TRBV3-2,CASSQFRGRGAVGNTIYF,TGTGCCAGCAGCCAATTTCGGGGTCGGGGGGCGGTTGGAAACACCATATATTTT
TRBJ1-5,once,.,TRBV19,CASSIGGSNQPQHF,TGTGCCAGTAGTATAGGGGGGAGCAATCAGCCCCAGCATTTT
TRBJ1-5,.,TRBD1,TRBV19,CASSMDRGEDQPQHF,TGTGCCAGTAGTATGGACAGGGGAGAGGATCAGCCCCAGCATTTT
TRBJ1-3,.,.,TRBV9,CASSVDLYSGNTIYF,TGTGCCAGCAGCGTAGATCTGTACTCTGGAAACACCATATATTTT
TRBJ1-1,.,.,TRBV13,CASSYLKAGTEAFF,TGTGCCAGCAGCTACCTGAAGGCGGGCACTGAAGCTTTCTTT
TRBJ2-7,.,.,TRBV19,CATSSPEGGIEQYF,TGTGCCACATCGTCGCCGGAGGGGGGGATCGAGCAGTACTTC
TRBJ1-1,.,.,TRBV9,CASSVSQDNTEAFF,TGTGCCAGCAGCGTCTCCCAGGATAACACTGAAGCTTTCTTT
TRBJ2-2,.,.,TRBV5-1,CASSLSQGIGTGELFF,TGCGCCAGCAGCTTATCCCAGGGGATTGGAACCGGGGAGCTGTTTTTT
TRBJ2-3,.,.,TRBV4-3,CASSRARTVTTRADTQYF,TGCGCCAGCAGCCGGGCCAGGACGGTAACTACTCGGGCAGATACGCAGTATTTT
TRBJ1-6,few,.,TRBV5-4,CASSLEQGGNSPLHF,TGTGCCAGCAGCTTGGAGCAGGGAGGGAATTCACCCCTCCACTTT
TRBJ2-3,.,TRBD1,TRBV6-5,CASRDRATDTQYF,TGTGCCAGCAGGGACAGGGCGACAGATACGCAGTATTTT
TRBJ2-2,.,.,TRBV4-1,CASSPTTGYNTGELFF,TGCGCCAGCAGCCCCACGACAGGATACAACACCGGGGAGCTGTTTTTT
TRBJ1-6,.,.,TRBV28,CASTPGGPNSPLHF,TGTGCCAGCACCCCTGGGGGGCCTAATTCACCCCTCCACTTT
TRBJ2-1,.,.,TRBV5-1,CASSLGGLYNEQFF,TGCGCCAGCAGCTTGGGTGGACTCTACAATGAGCAGTTCTTC
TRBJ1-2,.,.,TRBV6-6,CASSYFSRSYTF,TGTGCCAGCAGTTACTTCTCCAGAAGCTACACCTTC
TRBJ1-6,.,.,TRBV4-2,CASSQYGTGMYNSPLHF,TGTGCCAGCAGCCAATACGGTACCGGGATGTATAATTCACCCCTCCACTTT
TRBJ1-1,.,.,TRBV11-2,CASSLTNTEAFF,TGTGCCAGCAGCTTAACGAACACTGAAGCTTTCTTT
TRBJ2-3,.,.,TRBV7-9,CASSLGSGVATDTQYF,TGTGCCAGCAGCTTAGGCAGCGGTGTAGCGACAGATACGCAGTATTTT
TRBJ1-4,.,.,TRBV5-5,CASSLVSLNEKLFF,TGTGCCAGCAGCTTGGTCAGTCTTAATGAAAAACTGTTTTTT
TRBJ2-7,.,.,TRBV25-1,CASSELQGFEQYF,TGTGCCAGCAGTGAATTACAGGGTTTCGAGCAGTACTTC